The 29 T cell receptor beta chains presented below share a single source sample, sequenced in a study of identical twins. TCRdb fed the 5' RACE reads into MiXCR, producing one record per CDR3 protein. Among 1.5 million to 2 million distinct CDR3 sequences, about 30% were seen once, and the ten largest hold over 0.25%. The sample consisted of cord blood. These receptors were obtained from a newborn girl in good health.

The rearrangement joins TRBV28 to TRBJ2-1; 7 bases are a match to TRBD2. The CDR3 consists of 15 residues. Germline CDR1 MDHEN, CDR2 SYDVKM. The junction had 9 bases not matched to a gene; V was cut back by 3 bases and J by 7 bases. The CDR3 DNA follows: TGTGCCAGCAGTTTGGGATGGGCTAGCGGTAATGAGCAGTTCTTC. This encodes CASSLGWASGNEQFF.

This clonotype was counted a few times. This chain uses TRBV7-2 with TRBJ1-4; D remains unclear. In germline, CDR1 is SGHTA, CDR2 FQGNSA. With 4 bases removed from V and 7 bases from J, the gap between germline ends came to 7 bases. CDR3 size: 12 residues. The CDR3 sequence is CASSSYSEKLFF. CDR3 nucleotide sequence: TGTGCCAGCAGCTCGTACAGTGAAAAACTGTTTTTT.

In its sample, this clonotype was seen a few times. The V and J genes are TRBV20-1 and TRBJ2-1, with D perhaps matching TRBD1 (5 bases). The CDR3 has 15 residues. The V end lost 5 bases, the J end lost 6 bases, and 20 bases lay between the germline ends. Germline V gives CDR1 DFQATT, CDR2 SNEGSKA (reference sequence). DNA of the CDR3: TGCAGTGCTGATCCTGGGGCGGTTTTCAGCAATGAGCAGTTCTTC. Its protein product is CSADPGAVFSNEQFF.

This clonotype has just a few counts. The gene calls are TRBV5-1 and TRBJ2-3; 9 bases line up with TRBD2. Germline V gene data show CDR1 as SGHRS and CDR2 as YFSETQ. CDR3 length equals 22 residues. Losses at the gene ends were 3 bases for V and 0 bases for J; bases not matched to a gene: 23. CDR3 residues: CASSSPRGTSYQGGSSTDTQYF. CDR3 bases: TGCGCCAGCAGCTCGCCAAGGGGGACTAGCTATCAAGGGGGTTCTAGCACAGATACGCAGTATTTT.

This clonotype came up many times. The chain has TRBV20-1 and TRBJ1-2, with 8 bases fitting TRBD1. CDR1 is DFQATT, CDR2 SNEGSKA, per germline (reference sequence). The CDR3 contains 12 residues. With 5 bases clipped from V and 4 bases from J, the junction kept 3 bases outside the gene matches. The CDR3 loop is CSAFRGLYGYTF. The CDR3 DNA reads as TGCAGTGCTTTCAGGGGGCTCTATGGCTACACCTTC.

V gene TRBV27 combines with J gene TRBJ2-7; D is perhaps TRBD2 (7 bases). This CDR3 has 17 residues. Trimming left V 6 bases short and J 4 bases short, with 25 bases between. The germline gives CDR1 MNHEY, CDR2 SMNVEV (reference sequence). CDR3 coding DNA: TGTGCCAGCAGCCGAAACCCGGGGGGCGCTGGTGTGTACGAGCAGTACTTC. It specifies CASSRNPGGAGVYEQYF.

This clonotype was observed a few times. In DNA, the CDR3 is TGTGCCAGCGGAGTATTCCCCCTTTACAATGAGCAGTTCTTC. Protein sequence: CASGVFPLYNEQFF. The chain uses TRBV2 and TRBJ2-1; D is unclear. The V end lost 8 bases, the J end lost 4 bases, and 15 bases lay between the germline ends. The CDR3 runs to 14 residues. In germline, CDR1 is SNHLY, CDR2 FYNNEI.

This chain links TRBV20-1 with TRBJ1-2; D remains ambiguous. The CDR3 is 14 amino acids. Germline lookup yields CDR1 DFQATT and CDR2 SNEGSKA (reference sequence). Trimming took 0 bases from V and 5 from J, leaving 13 bases between them. CDR3 amino acids: CSAREGRSSYGYTF. The DNA for the CDR3 is TGCAGTGCTAGAGAGGGCCGATCCTCATATGGCTACACCTTC.

This clonotype came up a few times. The chain combines TRBV3-1 with TRBJ1-1; 8 positions agree with TRBD1. CDR3 length equals 15 residues. V dropped 3 bases and J dropped 1; count of bases not matched to a gene: 4. Germline V lookup: CDR1 LGHDT, CDR2 YNNKEL (reference sequence). The CDR3 reads CASSHPGTGNTEAFF. CDR3 bases: TGTGCCAGCAGCCATCCCGGGACAGGGAACACTGAAGCTTTCTTT.

This chain links TRBV7-6 with TRBJ1-6; possibly TRBD1 for D (5 bases). V shed 2 bases and J shed 10 bases, with 12 bases lying between them. The CDR3 runs to 14 residues. Looked up from germline, CDR1 is SGHVS and CDR2 is FNYEAQ. CDR3 sequence reads: CASSLQGRESPLHF. The CDR3 bases are TGTGCCAGCAGCTTACAGGGCAGGGAGTCACCCCTCCACTTT.

A few counts support this clonotype. V usage is TRBV4-2 and J usage is TRBJ1-4; 8 bases are a match to TRBD1. J was trimmed by 2 bases and V by 2 bases; bases with no gene match: 4. Per the germline V gene, CDR1 is LGHNA and CDR2 is YNFKEQ. CDR3 length: 16 amino acids. The chain's CDR3 is CASSQTQGATNEKLFF. The DNA of the CDR3 is TGTGCCAGCAGCCAAACCCAGGGGGCGACTAATGAAAAACTGTTTTTT.

The V gene is TRBV24-1, the J gene TRBJ1-5; 7 bases are a match to TRBD1. The ends lost 4 bases at V and 6 bases at J; junction bases unmatched: 11. CDR1 is KGHDR and CDR2 is SFDVKD in the germline V gene. CDR3 length: 16 amino acids. DNA for the CDR3: TGTGCCACCAGTGAAGAACGACAGGGCGGCGGTCAGCCCCAGCATTTT. Amino acids: CATSEERQGGGQPQHF.

V usage is TRBV5-1 and J usage is TRBJ2-3; 9 positions agree with TRBD2. In germline, CDR1 is SGHRS, CDR2 YFSETQ. V lost 0 bases to trimming and J lost 6 bases; unmatched junction nucleotides: 17. The CDR3 totals 19 residues. The CDR3 loop reads CASSLAPPISGSARDTQYF. The CDR3 DNA follows: TGCGCCAGCAGCTTGGCGCCCCCAATTAGCGGGAGCGCCAGGGATACGCAGTATTTT.

The sample holds a few counts of this clonotype. The V gene is TRBV6-1, the J gene TRBJ1-5; D might be TRBD1 (6 bases). The CDR3 covers 15 residues. Per the germline V gene, CDR1 is MNHNS and CDR2 is SASEGT. Trimming removed 6 bases at V and 0 bases at J, with 12 bases between. CDR3: CASSPTGHSNQPQHF. The CDR3 nucleotides are TGTGCCAGCAGCCCGACAGGACATAGCAATCAGCCCCAGCATTTT.

This chain joins TRBV28 and TRBJ2-3; 11 bases are shared with TRBD2. Germline V gene lookup returns CDR1 MDHEN and CDR2 SYDVKM. The CDR3 runs 16 residues. Unmatched junction bases numbered 5, after V lost 4 bases and J lost 2 bases. Here the CDR3 reads CASSSGLAVPTDTQYF. In DNA, the CDR3 is TGTGCCAGCAGTTCGGGACTAGCGGTACCCACAGATACGCAGTATTTT.

Concerning this clonotype: A read error is possible here, since a much larger clone lies one base away. The V and J genes are TRBV29-1 and TRBJ2-5, with D perhaps being TRBD1 or TRBD2 (5 bases each). The DNA end lines up better with TRBJ2-1; the J call may be wrong. CDR1 SQVTM and CDR2 ANQGSEA come from the germline V gene. This CDR3 comprises 16 residues. DNA for the CDR3: TGCAGCGTTGAACTTAGGGGACGTTGGTACCAAGAGACCCAGTTCTTC. It encodes CSVELRGRWYQETQFF.

This clonotype was recorded many times. The rearrangement joins TRBV11-2 to TRBJ2-1; D is uncertain. V lost 4 bases to trimming and J lost 2 bases, with 12 bases between them. Germline V lookup: CDR1 SGHAT, CDR2 FQNNGV. CDR3 size: 15 residues. CDR3 sequence reads: CASSSPFTPYNEQFF. For the CDR3, the DNA is TGTGCCAGCAGCTCCCCCTTTACGCCCTACAATGAGCAGTTCTTC.

In the case of this clonotype: Just one base apart from a much larger clone, this may be a read error. The rearrangement links TRBV29-1 to TRBJ2-4, with 7 bases aligning to TRBD1. The J call may not be correct, given that the DNA end is closer to TRBJ2-7. The CDR3 length is 12 residues. The germline V gene encodes CDR1 SQVTM and CDR2 ANQGSEA. The CDR3 nucleotides are TGCAGCGTCAAGGCAGGGGGCTACGAGCAGTACTTC. Encoded protein: CSVKAGGYEQYF.

CDR3 coding DNA: TGTGCCAGCAGCCAAGACCTTTCAACTAATGAAAAACTGTTTTTT. It codes for CASSQDLSTNEKLFF. The chain is built from TRBV14 and TRBJ1-4; no firm D call. With 0 bases removed from V and 0 bases from J, the gap between germline ends came to 5 bases. Per the germline V gene, CDR1 is SGHDN and CDR2 is FVKESK. The length of the CDR3 is 15 residues.

J is TRBJ1-5 and V is TRBV28; TRBD1 is a possible D gene (5 bases). The CDR3 length is 15 residues. Germline assignment: CDR1 MDHEN and CDR2 SYDVKM. V was shortened by 3 bases and J by 4 bases, with 13 bases between the two germline ends. The CDR3 loop is CASSLMAAGNQPQHF. The CDR3 nucleotides read TGTGCCAGCAGTTTGATGGCGGCAGGGAATCAGCCCCAGCATTTT.

In regard to this clonotype: Since a much larger clone is just one base distant, this may be a read error. As DNA, the CDR3 is TGTGCCATCAGTAACGGTTCACCCCTCCACTTT. Its protein is CAISNGSPLHF. J is TRBJ1-6 and V is TRBV10-3, with D unclear. The CDR3 totals 11 residues. Trimming pared 5 bases from V and 9 bases from J, leaving 5 bases between. The germline CDR1 and CDR2 sequences are ENHRY and SYGVKD.

This clonotype was seen a handful of times. V usage is TRBV20-1 and J usage is TRBJ2-4; TRBD1 agrees at 8 bases. Germline CDR1 DFQATT, CDR2 SNEGSKA (reference sequence). The CDR3 is 15 residues long. V was pared by 5 bases and J by 1 base, with 7 bases of the junction left unmatched. The DNA for the CDR3 is TGCAGTGCTGGGGGACAGGTCGGGGCCAAAAACATTCAGTACTTC. Its translation: CSAGGQVGAKNIQYF.

About this clonotype: A much larger clone lies one base from this, so it may be a read error. The chain has TRBV29-1 and TRBJ2-7, with TRBD1 identical over 7 bases. V lost 7 bases and J lost 3; bases outside the gene matches: 12. The CDR3 extends over 14 amino acids. Germline V gene sequence: CDR1 SQVTM, CDR2 ANQGSEA. The CDR3 bases are TGCAGCGCAAGTCCGGGACAGAGAAACTACGAGCAGTACTTC. Translated: CSASPGQRNYEQYF.

The chain joins TRBV5-6 to TRBJ2-7, with 9 bases that match TRBD2. The CDR3 is 17 amino acids. Germline values: CDR1 SGHDT, CDR2 YYEEEE. The ends lost 3 bases at V and 0 bases at J; junction bases unmatched: 10. The CDR3 sequence is CASSSIGLARNSYEQYF. The CDR3 DNA reads as TGTGCCAGCAGCTCCATTGGACTAGCGAGAAACTCCTACGAGCAGTACTTC.

The sample holds many counts of this clonotype. V is TRBV14 and J is TRBJ2-3; D gene uncertain. The germline CDR1 and CDR2 sequences are SGHDN and FVKESK. Trimming took 5 bases from V and 7 from J, leaving 13 bases between them. The CDR3 runs 13 residues. For the CDR3, the DNA is TGTGCCAGCAGCTCCGCGAGCGCGAATACGCAGTATTTT. Residues: CASSSASANTQYF.

This clonotype was seen a handful of times. The J gene is TRBJ1-2, the V gene TRBV7-9; D unclear. Germline loops: CDR1 SEHNR, CDR2 FQNEAQ (reference sequence). The CDR3 length is 17 residues. V was shortened by 0 bases and J by 7 bases, with 21 bases between the two germline ends. CDR3 nucleotides: TGTGCCAGCAGCTTAGCCATTCAAGTCCCGGGAATGGGTGGCTACACCTTC. This codes for CASSLAIQVPGMGGYTF.

This clonotype was detected once. The chain carries TRBV6-1 and TRBJ1-5; D perhaps matches TRBD1 (5 bases). The CDR3 runs to 16 residues. Trimming cost V 0 bases and J 3 bases, with 12 bases left between them. Germline CDR1 is MNHNS and CDR2 is SASEGT. CDR3 bases: TGTGCCAGCAGTGAAGCCCTAACAGGACTCAATCAGCCCCAGCATTTT. Amino acid sequence: CASSEALTGLNQPQHF.

The genes are TRBV10-3 and TRBJ1-1; D possibly corresponds to TRBD1 (5 bases). The CDR3 consists of 12 residues. CDR1 is ENHRY and CDR2 is SYGVKD in the germline V gene. With 5 bases removed from V and 8 bases from J, the gap between germline ends came to 12 bases. This CDR3 reads CAISIRGGEAFF. For the CDR3, the DNA is TGTGCCATCAGTATCCGCGGGGGGGAAGCTTTCTTT.

This chain connects TRBV2 to TRBJ2-5, with D unresolved. The V end was cut by 7 bases, the J end by 1 base, with 7 bases between. CDR3 length equals 12 residues. CDR1 SNHLY and CDR2 FYNNEI come from the germline V gene. The CDR3 region has the DNA TGTGCCAGCAACCCCGGCCAAGAGACCCAGTACTTC. It codes for CASNPGQETQYF.